The T cell receptor (beta chain) under discussion was sequenced for a study of molecular identifiers for immune sequencing clone quantification. Whole-study findings and limits: Spiked Jurkat TCR RNA equal to one cell could reportedly be picked out among 940,000 or so naive cells.

One entry per CDR3 protein results from TCRdb running MiXCR on the PCR reads. The sample comprises 600,000 to 650,000 distinct CDR3 sequences, approximately 20% of which are singletons, and around 0.9% rests with the top ten. Sorted naive CD8 T cells, roughly 19,000 to 1,000,000, were sequenced from 10%, 30% or 50% RNA. The CDR3 is 18 amino acids. CDR1 is SGHDT and CDR2 is YYEEEE in the germline V gene. Trimming stripped 3 bases from V and 4 bases from J, with 22 bases between. Concerning this clonotype: Its antigen is unknown.

The clonotype comes from a human donor in good health. Some libraries in this study had Jurkat cell RNA spiked in. Material for sequencing was naive CD8+ T cells from blood, with Jurkat cell RNA spiked in. As to subset: FACS-sorted CD8+CD4-CCR7+CD45RA+ naive T cells. The chain employs TRBV5-6 and TRBJ2-2; maybe TRBD2 (7 bases). The CDR3 protein is CASSWDQSRGAGTGELFF. The DNA of the CDR3 is TGTGCCAGCAGCTGGGATCAGAGTCGGGGGGCCGGCACCGGGGAGCTGTTTTTT. The complete variable domain, with remaining parts taken from reference TRBV5-6 and TRBJ2-2, reads DAGVTQSPTHLIKTRGQQVTLRCSPKSGHDTVSWYQQALGQGPQFIFQYYEEEERQRGNFPDRFSGHQFPNYSSELNVNALLLGDSALYLCASSWDQSRGAGTGELFFGEGSRLTVL.